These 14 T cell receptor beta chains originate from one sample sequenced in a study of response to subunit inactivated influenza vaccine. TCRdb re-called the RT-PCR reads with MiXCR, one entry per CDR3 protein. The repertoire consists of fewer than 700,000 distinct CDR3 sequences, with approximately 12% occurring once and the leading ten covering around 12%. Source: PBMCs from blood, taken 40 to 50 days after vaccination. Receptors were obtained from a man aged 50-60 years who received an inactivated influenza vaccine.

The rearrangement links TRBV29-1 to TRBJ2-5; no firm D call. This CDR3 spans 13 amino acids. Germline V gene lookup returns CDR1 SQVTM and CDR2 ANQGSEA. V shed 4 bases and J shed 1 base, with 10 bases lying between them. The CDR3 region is CSVAPRIQETQYF. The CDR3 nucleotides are TGCAGCGTTGCCCCCCGGATCCAAGAGACCCAGTACTTC.

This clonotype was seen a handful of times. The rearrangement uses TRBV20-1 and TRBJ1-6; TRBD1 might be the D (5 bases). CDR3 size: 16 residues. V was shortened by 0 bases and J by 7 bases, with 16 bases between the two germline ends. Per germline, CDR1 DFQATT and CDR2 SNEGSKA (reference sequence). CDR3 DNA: TGCAGTGCTAGAGATCAATTGGGACGGAAGAATTCACCCCTCCACTTT. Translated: CSARDQLGRKNSPLHF.

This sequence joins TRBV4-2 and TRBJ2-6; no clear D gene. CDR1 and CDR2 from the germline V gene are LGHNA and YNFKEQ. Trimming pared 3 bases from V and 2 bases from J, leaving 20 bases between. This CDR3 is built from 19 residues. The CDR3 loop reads CASSQGIYVRSPGANVLTF. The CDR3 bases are TGTGCCAGCAGCCAGGGCATTTATGTAAGGAGTCCTGGGGCCAACGTCCTGACTTTC.

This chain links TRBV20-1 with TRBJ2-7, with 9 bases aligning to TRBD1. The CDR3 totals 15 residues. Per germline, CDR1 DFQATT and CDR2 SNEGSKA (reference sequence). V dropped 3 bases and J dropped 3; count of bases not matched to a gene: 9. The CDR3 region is CSASSPRTGVYEQYF. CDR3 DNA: TGCAGTGCTAGCAGCCCGCGGACAGGGGTCTACGAGCAGTACTTC.

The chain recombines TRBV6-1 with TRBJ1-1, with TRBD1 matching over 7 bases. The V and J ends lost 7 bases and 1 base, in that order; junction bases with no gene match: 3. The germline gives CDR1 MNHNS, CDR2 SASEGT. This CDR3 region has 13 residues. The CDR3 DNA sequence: TGTGCCAGCACGGGACAGTCGAACACTGAAGCTTTCTTT. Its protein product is CASTGQSNTEAFF.

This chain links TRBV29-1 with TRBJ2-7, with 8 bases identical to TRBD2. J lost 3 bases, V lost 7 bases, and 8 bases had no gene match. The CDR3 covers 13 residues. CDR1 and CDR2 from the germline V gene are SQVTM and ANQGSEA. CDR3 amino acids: CSGQAAGGYEQYF. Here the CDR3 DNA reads TGCAGCGGTCAAGCGGCGGGGGGCTACGAGCAGTACTTC.

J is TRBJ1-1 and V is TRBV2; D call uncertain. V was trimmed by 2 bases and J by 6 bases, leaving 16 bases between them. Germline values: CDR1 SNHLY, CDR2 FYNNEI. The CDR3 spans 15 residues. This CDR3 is CASSERRAGVAEAFF. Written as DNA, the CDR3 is TGTGCCAGCAGTGAAAGGCGGGCTGGGGTCGCTGAAGCTTTCTTT. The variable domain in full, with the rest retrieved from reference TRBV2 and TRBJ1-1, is EPEVTQTPSHQVTQMGQEVILRCVPISNHLYFYWYRQILGQKVEFLVSFYNNEISEKSEIFDDQFSVERPDGSNFTLKIRSTKLEDSAMYFCASSERRAGVAEAFFGQGTRLTVV.

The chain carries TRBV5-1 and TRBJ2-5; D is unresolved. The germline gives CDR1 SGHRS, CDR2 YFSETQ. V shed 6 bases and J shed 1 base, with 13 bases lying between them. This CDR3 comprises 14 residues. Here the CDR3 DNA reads TGCGCCAGCACCAATTGGGCGGTCCAAGAGACCCAGTACTTC. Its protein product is CASTNWAVQETQYF. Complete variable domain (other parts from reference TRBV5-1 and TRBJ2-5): KAGVTQTPRYLIKTRGQQVTLSCSPISGHRSVSWYQQTPGQGLQFLFEYFSETQRNKGNFPGRFSGRQFSNSRSEMNVSTLELGDSALYLCASTNWAVQETQYFGPGTRLLVL.

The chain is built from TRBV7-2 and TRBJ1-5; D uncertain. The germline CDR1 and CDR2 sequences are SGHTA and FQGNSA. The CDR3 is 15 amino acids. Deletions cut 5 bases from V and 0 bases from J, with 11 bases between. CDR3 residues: CASSLAGNSNQPQHF. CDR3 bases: TGTGCCAGCAGCCTCGCGGGAAATAGCAATCAGCCCCAGCATTTT.

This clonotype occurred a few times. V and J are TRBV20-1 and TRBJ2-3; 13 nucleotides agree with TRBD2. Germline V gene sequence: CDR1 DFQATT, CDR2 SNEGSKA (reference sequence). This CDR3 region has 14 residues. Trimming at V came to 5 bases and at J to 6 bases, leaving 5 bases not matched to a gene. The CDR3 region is CSASGTSGVDTQYF. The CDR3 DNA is TGCAGTGCTTCCGGGACTAGCGGGGTTGATACGCAGTATTTT.

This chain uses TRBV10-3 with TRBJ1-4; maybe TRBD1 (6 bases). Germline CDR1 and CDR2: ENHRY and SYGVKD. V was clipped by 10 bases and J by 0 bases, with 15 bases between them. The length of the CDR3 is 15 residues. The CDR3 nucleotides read TGTGCCACCAGGGGTGGAAGTGCAACTAATGAAAAACTGTTTTTT. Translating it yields CATRGGSATNEKLFF.

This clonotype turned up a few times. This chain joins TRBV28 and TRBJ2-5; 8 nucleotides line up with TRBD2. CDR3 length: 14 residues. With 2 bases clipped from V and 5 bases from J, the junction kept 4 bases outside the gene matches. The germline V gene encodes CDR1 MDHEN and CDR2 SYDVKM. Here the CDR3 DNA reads TGTGCCAGCAGTTTACGGGCGGGAGGTGAGACCCAGTACTTC. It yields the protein CASSLRAGGETQYF.

CDR3 amino acids: CASRTGTGGGYAFF. The CDR3 region has the DNA TGTGCCAGCAGGACTGGGACAGGGGGCGGGTACGCTTTCTTT. The chain combines TRBV12-3 or TRBV12-4 with TRBJ1-1; TRBD1 aligns across 12 bases. V lost 6 bases and J lost 11; bases outside the gene matches: 10. The CDR3 sequence is 14 residues long.

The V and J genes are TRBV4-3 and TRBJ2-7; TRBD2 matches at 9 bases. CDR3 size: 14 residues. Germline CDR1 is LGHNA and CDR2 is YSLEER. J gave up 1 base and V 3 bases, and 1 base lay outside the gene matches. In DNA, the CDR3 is TGCGCCAGCAGCCAGCGGGGGGGGTCCTACGAGCAGTACTTC. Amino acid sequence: CASSQRGGSYEQYF.